The clone carrying this TCR beta chain was recorded only once. Antigen specificity is unknown. This specimen belongs to a study of cytomegalovirus exposure and HLA in healthy donors. Everyone who donated was a healthy bone marrow donor. General study findings and limits: A later analysis linked a missense DCLRE1C variant to TCR beta V- and J-gene trimming. Earlier analysis yielded a pattern in which most TCR beta V segments were productive about 90% or about 30% of the time.

CDR1 SNHLY and CDR2 FYNNEI come from the germline V gene. J gave up 7 bases and V 5 bases, and 13 bases lay outside the gene matches. The CDR3 consists of 15 residues. PCR primers comprised 60 Vbeta and 13 Jbeta primers. Clones were read by immunoSEQ multiplex PCR, and TCRdb kept only the in-frame ones, dropping some. The table shows tens of thousands of clones, with 82% occurring only once. The chain joins TRBV2 to TRBJ2-7; 8 positions agree with TRBD1. The specimen sequenced was PBMCs. The receptor was derived from a man between 18 and 35 years old in good health and CMV-seronegative. The chain's CDR3 is CASSPDRGGFPEQYF. The CDR3 DNA follows: TGTGCCAGCAGTCCAGACAGGGGTGGGTTCCCGGAGCAGTACTTC.